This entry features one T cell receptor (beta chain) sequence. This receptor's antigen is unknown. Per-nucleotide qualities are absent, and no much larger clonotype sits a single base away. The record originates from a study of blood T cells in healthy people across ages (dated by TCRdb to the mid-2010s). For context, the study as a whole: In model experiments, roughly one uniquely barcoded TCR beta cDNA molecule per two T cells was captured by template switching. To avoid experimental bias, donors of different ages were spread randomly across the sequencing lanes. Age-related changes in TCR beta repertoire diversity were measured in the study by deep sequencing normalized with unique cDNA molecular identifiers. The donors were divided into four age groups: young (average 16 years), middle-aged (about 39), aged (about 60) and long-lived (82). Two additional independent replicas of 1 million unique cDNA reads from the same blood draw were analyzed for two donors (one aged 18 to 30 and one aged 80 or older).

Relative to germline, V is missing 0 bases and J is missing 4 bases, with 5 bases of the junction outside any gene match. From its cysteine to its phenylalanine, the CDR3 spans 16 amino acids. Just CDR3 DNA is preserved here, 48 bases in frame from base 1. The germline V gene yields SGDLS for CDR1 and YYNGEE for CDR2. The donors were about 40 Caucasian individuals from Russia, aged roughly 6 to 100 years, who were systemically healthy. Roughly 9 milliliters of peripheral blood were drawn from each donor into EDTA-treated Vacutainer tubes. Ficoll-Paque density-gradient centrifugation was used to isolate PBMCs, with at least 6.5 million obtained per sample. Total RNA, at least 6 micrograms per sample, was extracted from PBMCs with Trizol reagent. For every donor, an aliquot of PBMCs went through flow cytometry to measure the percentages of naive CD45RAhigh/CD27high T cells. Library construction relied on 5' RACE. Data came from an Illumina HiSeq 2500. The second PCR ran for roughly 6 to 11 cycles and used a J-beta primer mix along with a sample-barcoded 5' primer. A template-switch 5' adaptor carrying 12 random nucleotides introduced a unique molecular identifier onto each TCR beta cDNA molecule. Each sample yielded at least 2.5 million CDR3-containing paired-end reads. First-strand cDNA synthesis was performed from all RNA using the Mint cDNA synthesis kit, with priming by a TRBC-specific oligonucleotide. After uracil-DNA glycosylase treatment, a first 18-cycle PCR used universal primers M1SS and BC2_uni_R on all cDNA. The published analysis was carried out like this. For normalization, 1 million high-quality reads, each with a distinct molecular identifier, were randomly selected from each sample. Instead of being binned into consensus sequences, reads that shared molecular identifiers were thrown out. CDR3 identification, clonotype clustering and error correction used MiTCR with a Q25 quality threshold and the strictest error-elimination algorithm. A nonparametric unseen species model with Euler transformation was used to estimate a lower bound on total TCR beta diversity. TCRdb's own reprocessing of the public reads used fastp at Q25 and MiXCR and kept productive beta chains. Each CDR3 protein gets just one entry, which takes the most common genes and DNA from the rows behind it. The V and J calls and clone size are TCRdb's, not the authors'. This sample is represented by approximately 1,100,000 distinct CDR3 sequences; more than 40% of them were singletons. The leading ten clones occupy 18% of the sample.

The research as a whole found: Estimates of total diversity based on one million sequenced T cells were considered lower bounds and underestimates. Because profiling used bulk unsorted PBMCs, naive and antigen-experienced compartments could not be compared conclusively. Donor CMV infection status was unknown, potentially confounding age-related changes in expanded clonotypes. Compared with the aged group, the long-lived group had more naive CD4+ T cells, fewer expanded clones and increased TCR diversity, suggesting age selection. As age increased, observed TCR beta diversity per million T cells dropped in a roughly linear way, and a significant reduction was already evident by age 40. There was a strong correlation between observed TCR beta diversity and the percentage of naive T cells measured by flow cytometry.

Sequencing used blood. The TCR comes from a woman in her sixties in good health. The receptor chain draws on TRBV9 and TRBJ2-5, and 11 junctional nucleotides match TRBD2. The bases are TGTGCCAGCAGCGTAGCTTCCCTAGCGGGAGGAGAGACCCAGTACTTC. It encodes CASSVASLAGGETQYF.